The 2 T cell receptor beta chains given below trace back to one sample, sequenced in a study of cytomegalovirus exposure and HLA in healthy donors. 13 Jbeta primers and 60 Vbeta primers were used for the PCR. The protocol was immunoSEQ multiplex PCR, while the TCRdb copy is restricted to in-frame clones and leaves out a portion. This table holds some 120,000 clones, about 85% found once. Specimen: PBMCs. The receptor set was obtained from a man between 45 and 60 years old in good health and CMV-seronegative.

CDR3 nucleotide sequence: TGTGCCAGCAGCTTAGGGCTCCTGGTCACCGGGGAGCTGTTTTTT. This sequence encodes CASSLGLLVTGELFF. V gene TRBV7-9 combines with J gene TRBJ2-2; no clear D gene. The V gene lost 1 base and the J gene lost 4 bases, with 10 bases spanning the gap. CDR1 is SEHNR and CDR2 is FQNEAQ in the germline V gene (reference sequence). The CDR3 has 15 amino acids. Looking up the rest from reference TRBV7-9 and TRBJ2-2 gives the full variable domain: DTGVSQNPRHKITKRGQNVTFRCDPISEHNRLYWYRQTLGQGPEFLTYFQNEAQLEKSRLLSDRFSAERPKGSFSTLEIQRTEQGDSAMYLCASSLGLLVTGELFFGEGSRLTVL.

This clone was found once. The chain uses TRBV6-1 and TRBJ1-5; the match to TRBD1 covers 8 bases. Germline V lookup: CDR1 MNHNS, CDR2 SASEGT. V shed 7 bases, J shed 0 bases, and the junction held 5 bases outside the gene matches. The CDR3 length is 15 residues. CDR3 bases: TGTGCCAGCACCCTGACAGGGGATAGCAATCAGCCCCAGCATTTT. Residues: CASTLTGDSNQPQHF.